The 2 T cell receptor beta chains given below trace back to one sample, sequenced in a study of shared T cell receptors in the human thymus. TCRdb keeps only in-frame clones here, not all; method: immunoSEQ multiplex PCR. This repertoire shows some 640,000 clones, around 87% found once; its top ten account for 0.009% to 0.0095%. A further study also used this sample, focusing on human thymus T cells.

The material sequenced was thymocytes. These receptors were obtained from a boy under two years old with a congenital heart defect.

This chain links TRBV7-6 with TRBJ2-2, with TRBD1 identical over 9 bases. V was pared by 2 bases and J by 6 bases, with 7 bases of the junction left unmatched. Germline-derived CDR1 and CDR2 are SGHVS and FNYEAQ. The CDR3 length is 16 residues. This CDR3 reads CASSLRRDRVAGELFF. In DNA form, the CDR3 reads TGTGCCAGCAGCTTAAGGCGGGACAGGGTAGCCGGGGAGCTGTTTTTT.

The CDR3 spells CASSVGFRGQETQYF. CDR3 nucleotides: TGTGCCAGCAGCGTAGGTTTCCGGGGCCAAGAGACCCAGTACTTC. This sequence joins TRBV9 and TRBJ2-5; possible D gene TRBD2, 5 bases. Trimming removed 0 bases at V and 1 base at J, with 10 bases between. Germline V CDR1 and CDR2: SGDLS, YYNGEE. The CDR3 length is 15 residues.